Shown below are 23 T cell receptor beta chains from a single sample sequenced in a study of cytomegalovirus exposure and HLA in healthy donors. Sequenced by immunoSEQ multiplex PCR; TCRdb stores in-frame clones only, minus some. The sample yields about 200,000 clones, 88% seen once. Sequenced: PBMCs. These receptors were collected from a woman aged 18-29 years in good health and CMV-seronegative.

The chain has TRBV28 and TRBJ1-5; D not resolved. The CDR3 spans 15 residues. V lost 6 bases and J 6 bases, leaving 18 bases between the germline ends. Germline-derived CDR1 and CDR2 are MDHEN and SYDVKM. CDR3 sequence (DNA): TGTGCCAGCAGCCATCCTAGGTCGGCGGGTCAGCCCCAGCATTTT. Its protein product is CASSHPRSAGQPQHF.

The V gene is TRBV4-2, the J gene TRBJ2-3; tentative D call: TRBD2 (5 bases). The germline V gene encodes CDR1 LGHNA and CDR2 YNFKEQ. CDR3 length: 13 residues. V lost 4 bases and J lost 6, with 11 bases in between. The CDR3 sequence: CASSPPEEDTQYF. The CDR3 bases are TGTGCCAGCAGCCCGCCGGAGGAGGATACGCAGTATTTT.

Regarding this clone: Additional DNA sequences in this sample encode the identical CDR3. The rearrangement joins TRBV27 to TRBJ2-7; weak D call: TRBD1 (6 bases). The length of the CDR3 is 13 residues. V was clipped by 3 bases and J by 7 bases, with 13 bases between them. The germline V gene has CDR1 MNHEY and CDR2 SMNVEV (reference sequence). As DNA, the CDR3 is TGTGCCAGCAGTTTGGCAGGGGTGGGGGAGCAGTACTTC. This gives the protein CASSLAGVGEQYF.

This clone was seen a single time. The chain recombines TRBV6-5 with TRBJ1-1; D remains ambiguous. Between the trimmed V and J ends, which lost 4 bases and 8 bases, there was a span of 11 bases. Germline V gives CDR1 MNHEY, CDR2 SVGAGI. This CDR3 has 12 amino acids. CDR3 bases: TGTGCCAGCAGTTCCGGTACCCCAGAAGCTTTCTTT. The encoded protein is CASSSGTPEAFF.

This sequence joins TRBV29-1 and TRBJ2-7; TRBD1 matches 11 bases. The CDR3 is made up of 14 amino acids. CDR1 is SQVTM and CDR2 is ANQGSEA in the germline V gene. J lost 0 bases, V lost 7 bases, and 5 bases had no gene match. The CDR3 region has the DNA TGCAGCGGGGGGGACAGGGGGGGCTCCTACGAGCAGTACTTC. Amino acids: CSGGDRGGSYEQYF.

This rearrangement joins TRBV10-3 to TRBJ1-4; TRBD1 aligns across 8 bases. This CDR3 comprises 17 residues. V was pared by 2 bases and J by 5 bases, with 10 bases of the junction left unmatched. In germline, CDR1 is ENHRY, CDR2 SYGVKD. In DNA, the CDR3 is TGTGCCATCAGTGAGCTTTGGAGGGGACAGGACAATGAAAAACTGTTTTTT. Translated: CAISELWRGQDNEKLFF.

The chain uses TRBV27 and TRBJ2-7; 9 bases fit TRBD1. J lost 4 bases, V lost 5 bases, and 9 bases had no gene match. The germline gives CDR1 MNHEY, CDR2 SMNVEV (reference sequence). This CDR3 contains 15 residues. Here the CDR3 DNA reads TGTGCCAGCAGTCCCCCGACAGGGGGTTGGTACGAGCAGTACTTC. It codes for CASSPPTGGWYEQYF.

This chain uses TRBV2 with TRBJ2-7; 8 nucleotides align to TRBD2. There are 15 residues in the CDR3. The V and J ends lost 6 bases and 2 bases, in that order; junction bases with no gene match: 9. The germline V gene has CDR1 SNHLY and CDR2 FYNNEI. CDR3: CASSVGAGGTYEQYF. The CDR3 bases are TGTGCCAGCAGCGTGGGGGCGGGAGGTACCTACGAGCAGTACTTC. The whole variable domain, filled in from reference TRBV2 and TRBJ2-7, reads EPEVTQTPSHQVTQMGQEVILRCVPISNHLYFYWYRQILGQKVEFLVSFYNNEISEKSEIFDDQFSVERPDGSNFTLKIRSTKLEDSAMYFCASSVGAGGTYEQYFGPGTRLTVT.

V gene TRBV27 combines with J gene TRBJ2-3; 7 bases line up with TRBD1. V lost 5 bases and J lost 0; bases outside the gene matches: 11. CDR1 is MNHEY, CDR2 SMNVEV, per germline (reference sequence). There are 17 residues in the CDR3. The CDR3 nucleotides read TGTGCCAGCAGTCCTAAGGGGCCGGGACAGAGCACAGATACGCAGTATTTT. This sequence encodes CASSPKGPGQSTDTQYF.

This clone showed up just a few times. The J gene is TRBJ1-2, the V gene TRBV5-1; unclear D gene. The CDR3 loop spans 13 amino acids. Trimming pared 0 bases from V and 6 bases from J, leaving 9 bases between. Germline CDR1 reads SGHRS; CDR2 reads YFSETQ. CDR3 DNA: TGCGCCAGCAGCTTGGGGCAGAAAGATGGCTACACCTTC. As protein: CASSLGQKDGYTF.

The rearrangement links TRBV5-1 to TRBJ1-2; tentative D call: TRBD1 (5 bases). Per germline, CDR1 SGHRS and CDR2 YFSETQ. The CDR3 loop spans 14 amino acids. Trimming removed 0 bases from V and 6 bases from J, with 12 bases in between. CDR3 coding DNA: TGCGCCAGCAGCTTGGGGGCGCAGGGTAATGGCTACACCTTC. It codes for CASSLGAQGNGYTF.

The chain employs TRBV6-5 and TRBJ1-2; tentative D call: TRBD1 (6 bases). This CDR3 has 14 residues. Trimming took 7 bases from V and 3 from J, leaving 15 bases between them. Germline-derived CDR1 and CDR2 are MNHEY and SVGAGI. The CDR3 here is CASNDGGPDYGYTF. CDR3 in DNA: TGTGCCAGCAACGACGGGGGGCCGGACTATGGCTACACCTTC.

The V gene is TRBV13, the J gene TRBJ1-2, with D hard to call. Looked up from germline, CDR1 is PRHDT and CDR2 is FYEKMQ (reference sequence). This CDR3 contains 15 residues. Trimming left V 10 bases short and J 5 bases short, with 23 bases between. The CDR3 protein is CATSEWASGMYGYTF. The CDR3 DNA follows: TGTGCCACCTCTGAATGGGCCTCCGGGATGTATGGCTACACCTTC.

The chain links TRBV6-1 to TRBJ2-3; TRBD1 matches at 10 bases. J gave up 7 bases and V 0 bases, and 16 bases lay outside the gene matches. The CDR3 consists of 19 residues. Germline CDR1 MNHNS, CDR2 SASEGT. CDR3 residues: CASSEAQGTGASAQYTQYF. CDR3 bases: TGTGCCAGCAGTGAAGCTCAGGGGACAGGGGCTTCCGCACAATATACGCAGTATTTT.

This chain links TRBV9 with TRBJ2-1; D is undetermined. The germline CDR1 and CDR2 sequences are SGDLS and YYNGEE. CDR3 size: 13 residues. Trimming pared 3 bases from V and 7 bases from J, leaving 11 bases between. CDR3 in DNA: TGTGCCAGCAGCGAGGCCCCAGGTAATGAGCAGTTCTTC. Residues: CASSEAPGNEQFF.

V usage is TRBV6-5 and J usage is TRBJ2-1, with TRBD1 matching over 11 bases. Per germline, CDR1 MNHEY and CDR2 SVGAGI. V lost 7 bases and J lost 6; bases outside the gene matches: 5. The CDR3 loop spans 14 amino acids. CDR3 sequence reads: CASIGQGAVNEQFF. The CDR3 DNA follows: TGTGCCAGCATCGGACAGGGGGCAGTCAATGAGCAGTTCTTC.

The V call is TRBV9, the J call TRBJ2-1; TRBD2 might be the D (6 bases). Trimming took off 2 bases at V and 7 bases at J, with 10 bases between the two ends. There are 13 residues in the CDR3. Germline CDR1 SGDLS, CDR2 YYNGEE. DNA of the CDR3: TGTGCCAGCAGCGTCGGGGGTACGAATGAGCAGTTCTTC. It codes for CASSVGGTNEQFF.

The rearrangement links TRBV6-5 to TRBJ2-1, with D perhaps TRBD1 (5 bases). The CDR3 covers 12 residues. V was cut by 10 bases and J by 13 bases, with 20 bases left in between. Germline V lookup: CDR1 MNHEY, CDR2 SVGAGI. The CDR3 DNA reads TGTGCCACAGGGATGGCTCTAGGACACCAGTTCTTC. As protein: CATGMALGHQFF.

The chain joins TRBV9 to TRBJ2-7; TRBD2 agrees at 10 bases. Germline lookup yields CDR1 SGDLS and CDR2 YYNGEE. The CDR3 contains 18 residues. V lost 0 bases, J lost 0 bases, and 9 bases stayed unmatched. CDR3 loop: CASSVGVSGRTSSYEQYF. In DNA form, the CDR3 reads TGTGCCAGCAGCGTAGGGGTTAGCGGGAGGACCAGCTCCTACGAGCAGTACTTC. Based on the CDR3 plus reference TRBV9 and TRBJ2-7, the full variable domain is DSGVTQTPKHLITATGQRVTLRCSPRSGDLSVYWYQQSLDQGLQFLIQYYNGEERAKGNILERFSAQQFPDLHSELNLSSLELGDSALYFCASSVGVSGRTSSYEQYFGPGTRLTVT.

The rearrangement links TRBV18 to TRBJ1-1; D uncertain. The CDR3 contains 14 residues. CDR1 KGHSH and CDR2 LQKENI come from the germline V gene. Deletions cut 2 bases from V and 3 bases from J, with 10 bases between. The CDR3 loop reads CASSPTDRYTEAFF. The CDR3 region has the DNA TGTGCCAGCTCACCAACAGACCGCTACACTGAAGCTTTCTTT.

V is TRBV5-1 and J is TRBJ2-7, with D tentatively TRBD1 (6 bases). The germline V and J ends were trimmed by 3 bases and 6 bases, with 13 bases remaining between them. There are 13 residues in the CDR3. Looked up from germline, CDR1 is SGHRS and CDR2 is YFSETQ. The CDR3 loop reads CASSSPGGGEQYF. For the CDR3, the DNA is TGCGCCAGCAGCTCCCCTGGGGGCGGCGAGCAGTACTTC.

V usage is TRBV27 and J usage is TRBJ2-7; 7 positions agree with TRBD1. Losses at the gene ends were 6 bases for V and 2 bases for J; bases not matched to a gene: 4. The length of the CDR3 is 13 residues. The germline V gene encodes CDR1 MNHEY and CDR2 SMNVEV (reference sequence). This CDR3 reads CASRYTGAYEQYF. In nucleotides, the CDR3 is TGTGCCAGCAGATACACAGGGGCCTACGAGCAGTACTTC.

The chain links TRBV28 to TRBJ1-5, with D tentatively TRBD1 (5 bases). The CDR3 is made up of 15 amino acids. Germline lookup yields CDR1 MDHEN and CDR2 SYDVKM. V was cut by 3 bases and J by 6 bases, with 15 bases left in between. CDR3 sequence (DNA): TGTGCCAGCAGTTTGGCCGGGAGAGGGGCTCAGCCCCAGCATTTT. As protein: CASSLAGRGAQPQHF.